The clone carrying this T cell receptor beta chain was counted between two and nine times. The antigen is unknown. The data belong to a study of cytomegalovirus exposure and HLA in healthy donors. Broader study findings: HLA alleles showed associations with 16,951 TCR beta sequences in a later analysis, at a 0.05 false discovery rate. Associated with cytomegalovirus, according to the listing, were around 160 TCR beta chains.

13 Jbeta primers and 60 Vbeta primers were used for the PCR. Clones were sequenced by immunoSEQ multiplex PCR, and TCRdb holds only the in-frame ones, with some missing. Of 85,000 to 130,000 clones detected, 78% appear once; the ten largest clones hold 1.5% to 2%. V gave up 0 bases and J gave up 2 bases; unmatched junction bases: 4. In germline, CDR1 is LNHDA, CDR2 SQIVND (reference sequence). This CDR3 contains 16 residues. The receptor comes from a middle-aged woman in good health and CMV-seronegative. The V gene is TRBV19, the J gene TRBJ2-1, with 7 bases fitting TRBD2. The specimen sequenced was PBMCs. CDR3 nucleotides: TGTGCCAGTAGTATAGAGACTAGCACACCCTACAATGAGCAGTTCTTC. Protein product: CASSIETSTPYNEQFF.